This T cell receptor (beta chain) stems from a study of blood T cell repertoires in COVID-19. As for the study in general: The United States, Italy and Spain provided the acute and convalescent COVID-19 samples. From T cells, B-cell-depleted T cells, or PBMCs came the material, which was cDNA or gDNA.

TCRdb's copy holds only in-frame clones and misses some; the assay was immunoSEQ multiplex PCR. The table records about 270,000 clones, 88% of them present only once. Across about 22 US areas, participants ranged in age from about 18 to 90 years. Cohorts were determined from participant-reported clinical history. Remarks on this clone: Other DNA sequences within the sample encode an identical CDR3.

This TCR derives from a woman aged 60-75 years in a cohort exposed to, infected with or recovered from COVID-19 (not recorded which). The sample consisted of PBMCs or T cells enriched from blood (not recorded which).

The CDR3 DNA is TGTGCCAGCAGTTGGGGACAGAACTATGGCTACACCTTC. Its protein product is CASSWGQNYGYTF. The J gene is TRBJ1-2, the V gene TRBV28, with 7 bases lining up with TRBD1. The CDR3 extends over 13 amino acids. The V segment lost 4 bases and the J segment 2 bases; nucleotides outside the gene matches: 1. In germline, CDR1 is MDHEN, CDR2 SYDVKM.